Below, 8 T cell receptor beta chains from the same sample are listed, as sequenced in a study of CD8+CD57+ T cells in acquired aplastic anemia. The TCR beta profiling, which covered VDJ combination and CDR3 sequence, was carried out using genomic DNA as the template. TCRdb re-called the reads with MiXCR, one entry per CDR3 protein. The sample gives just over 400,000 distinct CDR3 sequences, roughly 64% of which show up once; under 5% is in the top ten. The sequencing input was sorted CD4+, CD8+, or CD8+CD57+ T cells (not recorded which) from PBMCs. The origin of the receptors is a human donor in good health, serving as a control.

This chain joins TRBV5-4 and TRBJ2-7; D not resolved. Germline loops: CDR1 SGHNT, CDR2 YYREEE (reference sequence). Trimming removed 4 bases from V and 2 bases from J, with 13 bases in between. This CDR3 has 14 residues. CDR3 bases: TGTGCCAGCAGCCTGGCCCCGAGTACCTACGAGCAGTACTTC. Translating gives CASSLAPSTYEQYF.

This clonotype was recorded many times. CDR3 DNA: TGTGCCAGCAGTTTTTCTTCCGGGGCGGCAAGTGAAAAACTGTTTTTT. It codes for CASSFSSGAASEKLFF. This rearrangement joins TRBV12-3 or TRBV12-4 to TRBJ1-4, with D possibly being TRBD1 (5 bases). This CDR3 has 16 amino acids. The ends were cut back, 3 bases at V and 7 bases at J, with 18 bases in the middle.

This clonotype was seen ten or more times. As DNA, the CDR3 is TGTGCCAGCAGCCAAGCTCAATGGAGGGGGTATGAAAAACTGTTTTTT. Translated: CASSQAQWRGYEKLFF. This chain links TRBV3-1 with TRBJ1-4; TRBD1 might be the D (6 bases). The CDR3 is made up of 16 amino acids. Per germline, CDR1 LGHDT and CDR2 YNNKEL (reference sequence). The V end was cut by 1 base, the J end by 6 bases, with 15 bases between.

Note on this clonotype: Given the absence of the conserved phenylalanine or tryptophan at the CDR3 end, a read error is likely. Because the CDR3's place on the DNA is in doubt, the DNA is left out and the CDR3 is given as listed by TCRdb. This chain's CDR3 is CASFWARDPVLLV. The genes are TRBV7-2 and TRBJ2-2. Germline lookup yields CDR1 SGHTA and CDR2 FQGNSA. From its first to its last residue, the CDR3 has 13 amino acids.

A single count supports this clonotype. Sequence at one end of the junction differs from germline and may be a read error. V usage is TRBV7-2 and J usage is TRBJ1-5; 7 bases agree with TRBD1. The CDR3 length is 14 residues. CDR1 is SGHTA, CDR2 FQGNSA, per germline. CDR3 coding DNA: TGTGCCAGCAGCTTACCCGGAGGGACAGAGGGCCCTCCCTTT. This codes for CASSLPGGTEGPPF.

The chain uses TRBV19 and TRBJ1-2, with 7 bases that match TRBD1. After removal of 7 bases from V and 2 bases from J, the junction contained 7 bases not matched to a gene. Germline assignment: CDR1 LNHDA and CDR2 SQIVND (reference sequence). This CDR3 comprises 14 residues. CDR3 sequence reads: CASTLLTGNYGYTF. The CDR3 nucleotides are TGTGCCAGTACCCTGTTGACAGGGAACTATGGCTACACCTTC.

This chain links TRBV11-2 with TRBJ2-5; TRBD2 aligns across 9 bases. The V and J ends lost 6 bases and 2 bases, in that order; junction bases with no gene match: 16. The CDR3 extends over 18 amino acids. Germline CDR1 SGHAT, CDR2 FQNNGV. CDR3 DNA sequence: TGTGCCAGCAGGCAAGGGAGCGGGGGGCGTAAATTGCAAGAGACCCAGTACTTC. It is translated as CASRQGSGGRKLQETQYF.

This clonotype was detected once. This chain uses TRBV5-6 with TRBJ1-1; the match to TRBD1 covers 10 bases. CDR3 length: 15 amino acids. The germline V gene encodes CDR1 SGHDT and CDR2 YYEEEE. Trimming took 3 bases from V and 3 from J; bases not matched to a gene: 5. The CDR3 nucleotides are TGTGCCAGCAGCTACAACGGGACAGGGGACACTGAAGCTTTCTTT. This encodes CASSYNGTGDTEAFF.